This T cell receptor (beta chain) was sequenced for a study of T cells in Graves' hyperthyroidism and ophthalmopathy (dated by TCRdb to between 2018 and 2021). Context from the whole study: Peripheral blood was collected at initial diagnosis, before any treatment. After blood sampling, hyperthyroidism patients were treated with methimazole at a starting dose of 30 mg daily, and ophthalmopathy patients were treated with high-dose intravenous methylprednisolone. An independent validation cohort of 18 to 20 hyperthyroidism patients and approximately 15 patients who later progressed to ophthalmopathy tested prospective prediction of ophthalmopathy. The study also compared thyroid tissue and blood T-cell repertoires from 5 to 7 Graves' hyperthyroidism patients. For training and testing, the 100 or so patients in the discovery cohort were randomly divided in a 7:3 ratio. To identify TCR V-J signatures that set the groups apart, the researchers used a discovery cohort of 100 patients, made up of around 42 with Graves' ophthalmopathy and about 60 with stable Graves' hyperthyroidism. According to the paper, TCR Vbeta CDR3 sequencing was carried out on some 140 peripheral blood samples, which came from 40 to 45 ophthalmopathy, roughly 75 hyperthyroidism and approximately 17 progressor patients. Broad study findings and their caveats: Most expanded thyroid clonotypes (frequency above 0.001) were also detected in blood, suggesting blood repertoires may reflect thyroid immune responses. In cross-validation, a model built on a 13 V-J signature told ophthalmopathy apart from stable hyperthyroidism with 85% to 90% sensitivity and approximately 81% specificity, and in testing the same model reached 80%/75%. No statistical method was used to set the sample size in advance, and investigators knew the group allocation. In validation, progression to ophthalmopathy was predicted by the model with 65% to 71% sensitivity and 72.22% specificity, a median of roughly six months before onset.

From the cysteine through the phenylalanine, the CDR3 covers 20 amino acids. Of all the DNA, just the CDR3 is kept, 60 bases in frame from base 1. From V the trimming removes 8 bases and from J it removes 2 bases, while the gene matches leave 19 bases of the junction unaccounted for. The germline V gene provides CDR1 SNHLY and CDR2 FYNNEI. This clonotype was detected many times. Its target antigen remains unknown. Base qualities were left out, and no much larger clone turns up one base away. A patient counted as having stable Graves' hyperthyroidism if no progression to ophthalmopathy occurred over 18 months of follow-up. Hyperthyroidism patients were newly diagnosed, with disease duration under 2 months, and aged 18 to 65 years. Patients with uncontrolled infections, other autoimmune diseases, pregnancy or lactation were excluded. Diagnoses were established on the basis of clinical symptoms, serum thyroxine and TRAb, thyroid ultrasound, and orbital computed tomography. Ficoll-Paque density gradient centrifugation was used to isolate PBMCs from 8 to 10 ml of fresh peripheral blood. Trizol reagent was used to extract total RNA, and RNA quality was then checked on an Agilent 2100 Bioanalyzer.

The TCR beta CDR3 regions were amplified from RNA transcripts. The TCR CDR3 was subjected to a first round of RT-PCR using the HTBI primer set and the Qiagen OneStep RT-PCR kit. The libraries were constructed in a second round of multiplex PCR and then size-selected and purified. The libraries were sequenced on an Illumina HiSeq2000 using paired-end 100 bp reads. Per the original workflow: Raw data were processed with SOAPnuke, discarding reads with adapters, uncalled bases, mean Phred below 15, or no exact constant-primer or identifier match. High-quality paired reads were merged using COPE v1.2.5, and each unique nucleotide sequence was defined as a clonotype. MiTCR v1.1 was used to align the clonotypes against IMGT TRBV, TRBD and TRBJ reference segments. Only V-J combinations with frequency above 0.0001, covering 99% to 99.2% of repertoires, were analysed. The TCS score was defined as the ratio of F50 (clonal expansion) to E x V (chaos), calculated using BLOSUM62-based TCRdist between CDR3 peptides within each V-J. Welch's t-statistics and random forest reduced 500 to 650 V-J features to around 14, which were used in a naive Bayes classifier (R e1071). TCRdb's own reprocessing of the public reads used fastp at Q25 and MiXCR and kept productive beta chains. Entries are consolidated by CDR3 protein sequence, retaining the most common genes and DNA. The V and J calls here are based on TCRdb, not the publication. The sample table records some 700,000 distinct CDR3 sequences; roughly 17% of these occur just once. Around a sixth of the sample goes to the ten largest clones.

The sequence links TRBV2 to TRBJ2-3; TRBD2 lines up with 13 middle nucleotides. The clonotype comes from a man over 45 with Graves' hyperthyroidism. Sequencing was carried out using blood. CDR3 reads: CASYSDPVLAGGPITDTQYF. Here is the DNA: TGTGCCAGCTACAGCGACCCGGTACTAGCGGGAGGGCCAATCACAGATACGCAGTATTTT.